This T cell receptor beta chain is from a study of graft-versus-host responses after intestinal transplantation. At the level of the study: Those transplanted obtained multivisceral, liver-intestinal, or isolated intestinal grafts.

Profiling relied on immunoSEQ multiplex PCR, and the TCRdb table lists in-frame clones only, not all of them. The table records just under 50,000 clones, roughly 80% of them present only once. This clone has just one count. What it binds is not known. The CDR3 length is 16 residues. The V gene's germline CDR1 is SGHNT and CDR2 YYREEE (reference sequence). V was clipped by 2 bases and J by 1 base; unmatched bases: 6. This receptor was identified in a human donor who was the organ donor for an intestinal transplant. The chain is built from TRBV5-4 and TRBJ1-1, with 9 bases that match TRBD1. The sample in question was unstimulated CD4+ T cells sorted from spleen or lymph node cells, obtained before transplant. The CDR3 loop is CASSLLQGAGNTEAFF. DNA of the CDR3: TGTGCCAGCAGCTTACTACAGGGGGCAGGGAACACTGAAGCTTTCTTT.